The next 23 T cell receptor beta chains were all read from a single sample in a study of human T cells and chemical hapten exposure (dated by TCRdb to the early 2020s). Library creation used RACE. The instrument was a NextSeq 500. TCRdb trimmed public reads at Q25 via fastp, called clones via MiXCR and kept in-frame beta chains. A single entry per CDR3 protein holds the most common genes and DNA from its merged rows. The sample contains more than 250,000 distinct CDR3 sequences, 7.5% to 10% of them found a single time. The ten largest clones take up 2% to 2.5% of the sample. The time point label, read with the paper, signifies: pre-sensitization, week 0. The treatment or condition label, read with the paper, signifies: therapeutic diphenylcyclopropenone sensitization with weekly scalp DPC. Sequenced here: whole blood, sampled in connection with sensitization to the hapten diphenylcyclopropenone (DPC). These receptors were taken from a woman aged 35 to 49 with alopecia areata. Some clones in this sample may be carry-over from other donors' samples.

A few counts support this clonotype. The CDR3 DNA sequence: TGTGCCAGCAGCTTAGCGGTCAATAACTATGGCTACACCTTC. Its translation: CASSLAVNNYGYTF. The J gene is TRBJ1-2, the V gene TRBV7-2; D gene ambiguous. V gave up 0 bases and J gave up 1 base, with 6 bases separating them. This CDR3 region has 14 residues. Germline-derived CDR1 and CDR2 are SGHTA and FQGNSA. The complete variable domain, with remaining parts taken from reference TRBV7-2 and TRBJ1-2, reads GAGVSQSPSNKVTEKGKDVELRCDPISGHTALYWYRQSLGQGLEFLIYFQGNSAPDKSGLPSDRFSAERTGGSVSTLTIQRTQQEDSAVYLCASSLAVNNYGYTFGSGTRLTVV.

The sample holds many counts of this clonotype. The genes are TRBV6-2 or TRBV6-3 and TRBJ2-1; 9 bases are a match to TRBD2. Germline V gene data show CDR1 as MNHEY and CDR2 as SVGEGT. The CDR3 loop spans 14 amino acids. The V segment lost 6 bases and the J segment 5 bases; nucleotides outside the gene matches: 5. Here the CDR3 reads CASRFSGRDNEQFF. In DNA form, the CDR3 reads TGTGCCAGCAGGTTTAGCGGGAGAGACAATGAGCAGTTCTTC.

The chain couples TRBV24-1 to TRBJ2-2; unclear D gene. CDR1 and CDR2 from the germline V gene are KGHDR and SFDVKD. V was trimmed by 9 bases and J by 0 bases, leaving 4 bases between them. The CDR3 runs to 12 residues. CDR3 region: CATGANTGELFF. The CDR3 DNA reads as TGTGCCACCGGGGCGAACACCGGGGAGCTGTTTTTT.

The chain uses TRBV19 and TRBJ2-1, with TRBD2 matching 7 bases. This CDR3 comprises 13 residues. Germline V CDR1 and CDR2: LNHDA, SQIVND (reference sequence). J gave up 10 bases and V 7 bases, and 10 bases lay outside the gene matches. The CDR3 sequence is CASNSAGLEEQFF. The CDR3, as DNA: TGTGCCAGTAATTCAGCGGGATTGGAGGAGCAGTTCTTC.

Ten or more counts support this clonotype. This chain connects TRBV7-6 to TRBJ1-3; D not certain. V lost 5 bases to trimming and J lost 0 bases, with 11 bases between them. The CDR3 totals 15 residues. The germline gives CDR1 SGHVS, CDR2 FNYEAQ. This CDR3 is CASSPTPSSGNTIYF. CDR3 bases: TGTGCCAGCAGCCCAACACCTAGCTCTGGAAACACCATATATTTT.

This clonotype showed up just a few times. The rearrangement links TRBV5-1 to TRBJ2-7; no firm D call. The CDR3 length is 14 residues. The germline V gene encodes CDR1 SGHRS and CDR2 YFSETQ. Trimming removed 0 bases at V and 0 bases at J, with 7 bases between. CDR3 sequence (DNA): TGCGCCAGCAGCTTGGCCTACAGCTCCTACGAGCAGTACTTC. Translated, it gives CASSLAYSSYEQYF.

This clonotype appeared a few times. The chain uses TRBV6-2 or TRBV6-3 and TRBJ1-5, with D perhaps matching TRBD1 (5 bases). Trimming stripped 6 bases from V and 7 bases from J, with 10 bases between. Germline V gives CDR1 MNHEY, CDR2 SVGEGT. CDR3 length: 12 amino acids. The CDR3 loop reads CASSTRDQPQHF. The CDR3 DNA reads TGTGCCAGCAGCACCAGGGACCAGCCCCAGCATTTT.

The J gene is TRBJ1-5, the V gene TRBV20-1; no reliable D call. This CDR3 is 13 amino acids long. Between the trimmed V and J ends, which lost 0 bases and 7 bases, there was a span of 10 bases. The germline CDR1 and CDR2 sequences are DFQATT and SNEGSKA (reference sequence). The CDR3 coding sequence is TGCAGTGCTAGAGAGGTTTCTTGGCAGCCCCAGCATTTT. Translation gives CSAREVSWQPQHF.

The chain links TRBV12-3 or TRBV12-4 to TRBJ1-5; the D is unclear. V lost 5 bases and J lost 0, with 11 bases in between. This CDR3 spans 15 amino acids. This CDR3 is CASSLVGLSNQPQHF. The CDR3 nucleotides are TGTGCCAGCAGTCTCGTAGGCCTTAGCAATCAGCCCCAGCATTTT.

This clonotype appeared many times. The genes are TRBV29-1 and TRBJ2-1, with TRBD2 matching over 10 bases. Per germline, CDR1 SQVTM and CDR2 ANQGSEA. There are 12 residues in the CDR3. V trimming: 5 bases; J trimming: 6 bases; junction bases outside the gene matches: 1. CDR3 DNA: TGCAGCGTTCGGACTAGCGGCAATGAGCAGTTCTTC. This gives the protein CSVRTSGNEQFF.

The chain has TRBV6-5 and TRBJ2-3, with D possibly being TRBD1 or TRBD2 (6 bases each). Germline V lookup: CDR1 MNHEY, CDR2 SVGAGI. CDR3 size: 17 residues. V lost 5 bases and J 0 bases, leaving 18 bases between the germline ends. CDR3: CASSAGGLTPSTDTQYF. DNA for the CDR3: TGTGCCAGCAGTGCCGGGGGCCTCACCCCAAGCACAGATACGCAGTATTTT.

In its sample, this clonotype was seen a few times. The CDR3 nucleotides are TGTGCCAGCAGCCAACAGGGGGGCCATGAAAAACTGTTTTTT. Protein: CASSQQGGHEKLFF. The genes are TRBV7-2 and TRBJ1-4; TRBD1 agrees at 8 bases. V trimming: 5 bases; J trimming: 6 bases; junction bases outside the gene matches: 5. The CDR3 length is 14 residues. The germline V gene has CDR1 SGHTA and CDR2 FQGNSA.

At least ten counts were recorded for this clonotype. The V and J genes are TRBV7-8 and TRBJ1-1; D call uncertain. Trimming cost V 1 base and J 5 bases, with 11 bases left between them. This CDR3 contains 14 residues. CDR1 is SGHVS, CDR2 FQNEAQ, per germline. The CDR3 region is CASSLVALGTEAFF. As DNA, the CDR3 is TGTGCCAGCAGCTTAGTCGCCTTGGGGACTGAAGCTTTCTTT.

This clonotype was seen many times. This chain uses TRBV28 with TRBJ1-5; D gene ambiguous. The CDR3 contains 15 residues. CDR1 MDHEN and CDR2 SYDVKM come from the germline V gene. V gave up 2 bases and J gave up 4 bases, with 12 bases separating them. CDR3 sequence reads: CASSLSNSWNQPQHF. DNA of the CDR3: TGTGCCAGCAGTTTAAGTAATTCCTGGAATCAGCCCCAGCATTTT.

This clonotype was detected a few times. The chain employs TRBV7-3 and TRBJ2-2; tentatively, D is TRBD1 (5 bases). Germline V CDR1 and CDR2: SGHTA, FQGTGA. The CDR3 length is 17 residues. V was pared by 0 bases and J by 1 base, with 12 bases between. CDR3 in amino acids: CASSLTRRGGNTGELFF. The CDR3 DNA reads TGTGCCAGCAGCTTAACGCGTAGGGGCGGGAACACCGGGGAGCTGTTTTTT. Looking up the rest from reference TRBV7-3 and TRBJ2-2 gives the full variable domain: GAGVSQTPSNKVTEKGKYVELRCDPISGHTALYWYRQSLGQGPEFLIYFQGTGAADDSGLPNDRFFAVRPEGSVSTLKIQRTERGDSAVYLCASSLTRRGGNTGELFFGEGSRLTVL.

This chain joins TRBV4-1 and TRBJ2-2; 7 nucleotides agree with TRBD2. The length of the CDR3 is 15 residues. Per the germline V gene, CDR1 is MGHRA and CDR2 is YSYEKL. V dropped 5 bases and J dropped 5; count of bases not matched to a gene: 8. DNA of the CDR3: TGCGCCAGCAGCACTACTAGCGTCCAGACCGGGGAGCTGTTTTTT. Its protein product is CASSTTSVQTGELFF.

This clonotype has only a few counts. The chain employs TRBV29-1 and TRBJ2-5; 11 bases match TRBD1. The V segment lost 6 bases and the J segment 5 bases; nucleotides outside the gene matches: 14. The CDR3 is 16 residues long. Per germline, CDR1 SQVTM and CDR2 ANQGSEA. In DNA, the CDR3 is TGCAGCGTCGTGGGACAGGGGGACCTGGGAGTCGAGACCCAGTACTTC. Encoded protein: CSVVGQGDLGVETQYF.

The V call is TRBV7-9, the J call TRBJ2-5; 7 bases align to TRBD1. This CDR3 region has 13 residues. V trimming: 4 bases; J trimming: 5 bases; junction bases outside the gene matches: 4. Germline values: CDR1 SEHNR, CDR2 FQNEAQ (reference sequence). Here the CDR3 reads CASSSKDRETQYF. CDR3 bases: TGTGCCAGCAGCTCGAAGGACAGGGAGACCCAGTACTTC.

The V gene is TRBV6-2 or TRBV6-3, the J gene TRBJ1-3, with D hard to call. The germline CDR1 and CDR2 sequences are MNHEY and SVGEGT. The CDR3 runs to 13 residues. Trimming stripped 6 bases from V and 0 bases from J, with 6 bases between. This CDR3 is CASRASSGNTIYF. The CDR3 nucleotides are TGTGCCAGCAGGGCCAGCTCTGGAAACACCATATATTTT.

J is TRBJ2-3 and V is TRBV28, with no clear D. V dropped 4 bases and J dropped 4 bases, with 6 bases sitting between them. The CDR3 spans 12 residues. Germline CDR1 MDHEN, CDR2 SYDVKM. This CDR3 reads CASSSQADTQYF. For the CDR3, the DNA is TGTGCCAGCAGTTCCCAGGCAGATACGCAGTATTTT.

This clonotype was counted between two and nine times. Since a much larger clone is just one base distant, this may be a read error. The rearrangement links TRBV6-2 or TRBV6-3 to TRBJ2-7; D remains ambiguous. The CDR3 is 11 residues long. Trimming removed 6 bases from V and 0 bases from J, with 3 bases in between. Germline V CDR1 and CDR2: MNHEY, SVGEGT. This chain's CDR3 is CASRVSYEQYF. CDR3 DNA: TGTGCCAGCAGGGTCTCCTACGAGCAGTACTTC.

The chain combines TRBV3-1 with TRBJ2-3; D remains ambiguous. V was clipped by 3 bases and J by 6 bases, with 10 bases between them. The CDR3 runs 13 residues. Germline values: CDR1 LGHDT, CDR2 YNNKEL (reference sequence). The chain's CDR3 is CASSQGYFDTQYF. The CDR3 DNA reads TGTGCCAGCAGCCAGGGCTATTTTGATACGCAGTATTTT.

The chain carries TRBV20-1 and TRBJ2-4; the D is unclear. With 2 bases removed from V and 0 bases from J, the gap between germline ends came to 11 bases. CDR1 is DFQATT, CDR2 SNEGSKA, per germline (reference sequence). The CDR3 is 15 residues long. The CDR3 nucleotides are TGCAGTGCTAGACCCTGGAAGCTAGCCAAAAACATTCAGTACTTC. It is translated as CSARPWKLAKNIQYF.